The rows below give T cell receptor beta chains drawn from one sample of a study of CD8 T cells in Susac syndrome. Using its own MiXCR run on the immunoSEQ multiplex PCR reads, TCRdb lists one record per CDR3 protein. The table has about 120,000 distinct CDR3 sequences, about 93% seen once. Sequences were obtained from CD8+ T cells from PBMCs. The receptors here all came from a human donor with Susac syndrome. CDR3s include the opening cysteine and the closing phenylalanine or tryptophan. The D gene is left open where the match is weak. Expanded clones are given a class, and other clones once, few, many or no size at all.

CASSPDGQRYGYTF TGTGCCAGCAGCCCCGATGGACAAAGATATGGCTACACCTTC TRBV5-6 . TRBJ1-2 .
CASSAGYGYTF TGTGCCAGCAGTGCCGGCTATGGCTACACCTTC TRBV12-3/TRBV12-4 . TRBJ1-2 .
CASSRARNTEAFF TGTGCCAGCAGTAGGGCGAGGAACACTGAAGCTTTCTTT TRBV28 . TRBJ1-1 .
CASRNQGQVFGEQYF TGTGCCAGCAGGAATCAGGGACAGGTATTTGGCGAGCAGTACTTC TRBV12-3/TRBV12-4 TRBD1 TRBJ2-7 .
CASSIAKVAETQYF TGTGCCAGTAGTATAGCTAAGGTAGCGGAGACCCAGTACTTC TRBV19 . TRBJ2-5 .
CASSSPTDRGLSDTQYF TGTGCCAGCAGCTCTCCCACCGACAGAGGGCTATCGGATACGCAGTATTTT TRBV3-1 . TRBJ2-3 .
CASSPQSGEAPYEAFF TGCGCCAGCAGCCCGCAATCGGGGGAGGCCCCCTATGAAGCTTTCTTT TRBV4-1 . TRBJ1-1 .
CASSLRGTSDQSYNEQFF TGTGCCAGCAGTTTGAGGGGGACGTCGGATCAATCCTACAATGAGCAGTTCTTC TRBV28 . TRBJ2-1 once
CASSVDEGGAGGSYEQYF TGTGCCAGCAGCGTAGACGAAGGGGGGGCAGGGGGCTCCTACGAGCAGTACTTC TRBV9 . TRBJ2-7 .
CSATFYEGQPDQETQYF TGCAGTGCTACCTTTTACGAGGGACAACCAGACCAAGAGACCCAGTACTTC TRBV20-1 . TRBJ2-5 .
CASSQDFRNTEAFF TGCGCCAGCAGCCAAGATTTCAGGAACACTGAAGCTTTCTTT TRBV4-1 . TRBJ1-1 .
CASSLGLASSGANVLTF TGTGCCAGCAGCTTGGGACTAGCTAGCTCTGGGGCCAACGTCCTGACTTTC TRBV5-6 TRBD2 TRBJ2-6 .
CASSRQTPGPTYNEQFF TGCGCCAGCAGCCGTCAAACACCGGGACCTACCTACAATGAGCAGTTCTTC TRBV4-1 . TRBJ2-1 .
CASSFRGGYEQYF TGTGCCAGCAGCTTCCGGGGCGGTTACGAGCAGTACTTC TRBV5-6 . TRBJ2-7 .
CASSHPRETPDNEQFF TGTGCCAGCAGCCATCCCCGGGAGACACCAGACAATGAGCAGTTCTTC TRBV4-2 . TRBJ2-1 .
CASSQVPSGVQETQYF TGTGCCAGCAGCCAAGTTCCTAGCGGCGTCCAAGAGACCCAGTACTTC TRBV3-1 TRBD2 TRBJ2-5 .
CASSPEGGVNTEAFF TGTGCCAGCAGCCCCGAGGGGGGTGTGAACACTGAAGCTTTCTTT TRBV9 . TRBJ1-1 .
CASSQWGHASYEQYF TGCGCCAGCAGCCAATGGGGACATGCGTCCTACGAGCAGTACTTC TRBV4-1 . TRBJ2-7 once
CASMGQETYEQYF TGTGCCAGCATGGGACAGGAGACCTACGAGCAGTACTTC TRBV2 TRBD1 TRBJ2-7 .
CASSQGGQSNQPQHF TGTGCCAGCAGCCAGGGGGGACAGAGCAATCAGCCCCAGCATTTT TRBV9 TRBD1 TRBJ1-5 .
CASSPGTGRAGELFF TGCGCCAGCAGCCCAGGGACAGGGCGAGCCGGGGAGCTGTTTTTT TRBV4-1 TRBD1 TRBJ2-2 .
CAWVMLRDRVTGELFF TGCGCCTGGGTGATGCTCCGGGACAGGGTCACCGGGGAGCTGTTTTTT TRBV5-1 TRBD1 TRBJ2-2 .
CSARAVLRMDNSPLHF TGCAGTGCTAGAGCAGTCCTTAGAATGGATAATTCACCCCTCCACTTT TRBV20-1 . TRBJ1-6 .
CASSLEGQGNTEAFF TGTGCCAGCAGCTTAGAAGGACAGGGTAACACTGAAGCTTTCTTT TRBV13 TRBD1 TRBJ1-1 .
CSGRVPSYNEQFF TGCAGTGGGCGGGTCCCCTCCTACAATGAGCAGTTCTTC TRBV20-1 . TRBJ2-1 few
CASSHQGRTGELFF TGTGCCAGCAGCCACCAGGGTAGAACCGGGGAGCTGTTTTTT TRBV14 . TRBJ2-2 .
CAISESTVQGNQPQHF TGTGCCATCAGTGAGTCGACGGTACAAGGCAATCAGCCCCAGCATTTT TRBV10-3 . TRBJ1-5 .
CSASKGSALEEQYF TGCAGTGCTAGCAAGGGGAGCGCCCTTGAGGAGCAGTACTTC TRBV20-1 . TRBJ2-7 .
CASSYSDEQYF TGTGCCAGCAGTTACTCGGACGAGCAGTACTTC TRBV6-5 . TRBJ2-7 .
CSARDRGWGENEQFF TGCAGTGCTAGAGATAGAGGGTGGGGAGAAAATGAGCAGTTCTTC TRBV20-1 . TRBJ2-1 .
CSASFRGGNSPLHF TGCAGTGCTAGTTTCAGGGGGGGTAATTCACCCCTCCACTTT TRBV20-1 TRBD1 TRBJ1-6 .
CASSQAPGGRDTQYF TGCGCCAGCAGCCAAGCCCCTGGGGGGAGAGATACGCAGTATTTT TRBV4-3 . TRBJ2-3 .
CASSVGEETNEKLFF TGTGCCAGCAGTGTAGGGGAGGAAACTAATGAAAAACTGTTTTTT TRBV5-4 . TRBJ1-4 .
CSVEGRAPPWDNEQFF TGCAGCGTTGAGGGACGGGCCCCCCCTTGGGACAATGAGCAGTTCTTC TRBV29-1 . TRBJ2-1 .
CASSPYPNSEAFF TGTGCCAGCAGTCCCTACCCGAACTCTGAAGCTTTCTTT TRBV27 . TRBJ1-1 .
CASSLDEFGETQYF TGTGCCAGCAGCTTAGATGAGTTCGGGGAGACCCAGTACTTC TRBV7-6 . TRBJ2-5 .
CASTSQGTEAFF TGCGCCAGCACCTCACAGGGAACTGAAGCTTTCTTT TRBV5-1 . TRBJ1-1 .
CSARGEREYNEQYF TGCAGTGCTAGGGGTGAACGGGAGTATAACGAGCAGTACTTC TRBV20-1 . TRBJ2-7 .
CASSYSSGANYEQYF TGTGCCAGCAGTTATTCTAGCGGGGCGAATTACGAGCAGTACTTC TRBV6-6 TRBD2 TRBJ2-7 once
CASSLESTEAFF TGCGCCAGCAGCTTGGAATCCACTGAAGCTTTCTTT TRBV5-1 . TRBJ1-1 .
CASRPVVGEKLFF TGTGCCAGCCGACCCGTGGTAGGGGAAAAACTGTTTTTT TRBV12-3/TRBV12-4 . TRBJ1-4 once
CASSPGLAGSSYEQYF TGCGCCAGCAGCCCGGGACTAGCGGGTAGCTCCTACGAGCAGTACTTC TRBV4-1 TRBD2 TRBJ2-7 .
CSARVQQTRCTDTQYF TGCAGTGCTAGAGTACAGCAGACTAGATGCACAGATACGCAGTATTTT TRBV20-1 . TRBJ2-3 .
CASSSTDRGYGYTF TGTGCCAGCAGTTCGACAGACAGGGGTTACGGCTACACCTTC TRBV6-5 TRBD1 TRBJ1-2 .
CASSPLGGYYEQYF TGTGCCAGTAGCCCGTTGGGCGGTTACTACGAGCAGTACTTC TRBV19 . TRBJ2-7 .
CASSRDSTYEQYF TGTGCCAGCAGTCGGGACAGCACCTACGAGCAGTACTTC TRBV6-2/TRBV6-3 TRBD1 TRBJ2-7 .
CASPKLLTGREQYF TGTGCCAGCCCTAAACTATTGACAGGGCGCGAGCAGTACTTC TRBV18 TRBD1 TRBJ2-7 .
CASSQGSGLAGVETQYF TGCGCCAGCAGCCAGGGATCGGGACTAGCGGGAGTAGAGACCCAGTACTTC TRBV4-3 TRBD2 TRBJ2-5 .
CASSLVEGMYQETQYF TGTGCCAGCAGCTTGGTGGAGGGAATGTACCAAGAGACCCAGTACTTC TRBV5-4 . TRBJ2-5 .
CASSLESGELFF TGTGCCAGCAGCTTAGAAAGCGGGGAGCTGTTTTTT TRBV13 . TRBJ2-2 .
CASSAPTGGQETQYF TGTGCCAGCAGCGCGCCGACAGGGGGACAAGAGACCCAGTACTTC TRBV9 TRBD1 TRBJ2-5 .
CSALQPFRTYEQYF TGCAGTGCTTTACAGCCGTTTCGAACCTACGAGCAGTACTTC TRBV20-1 . TRBJ2-7 .
CSMGDRGDTEAFF TGCAGTATGGGGGACAGGGGGGATACTGAAGCTTTCTTT TRBV20-1 TRBD1 TRBJ1-1 .
CASSRQGPFYEQYF TGTGCCAGCAGCCGACAGGGGCCCTTCTACGAGCAGTACTTC TRBV7-9 TRBD1 TRBJ2-7 .
CASSQDPSSGPFEQYF TGTGCCAGCAGCCAAGATCCTAGTAGCGGGCCCTTCGAGCAGTACTTC TRBV14 TRBD2 TRBJ2-7 .
CATSRDRGSGANVLTF TGTGCCACCAGCAGAGATCGGGGCTCTGGGGCCAACGTCCTGACTTTC TRBV15 . TRBJ2-6 .
CSVVGQAAGNTIYF TGCAGCGTTGTAGGACAGGCGGCTGGAAACACCATATATTTT TRBV29-1 TRBD1 TRBJ1-3 .
CSARDLNGTYNEQFF TGCAGTGCTAGAGATCTAAATGGTACTTACAATGAGCAGTTCTTC TRBV20-1 . TRBJ2-1 .
CASSLERGGGPQHF TGTGCCAGCAGCTTAGAACGGGGAGGGGGGCCCCAGCATTTT TRBV7-9 . TRBJ1-5 .